Shown below are 18 T cell receptor beta chains from a single sample sequenced in a study of blood T cell repertoires in COVID-19. Method: immunoSEQ multiplex PCR; TCRdb's copy keeps in-frame clones and lacks some. Found here are more than 250,000 clones, more than 75% of them singletons; the top ten hold 1%. The source material was peripheral blood. The source of these receptors is a man aged 50-59 years with active or convalescent COVID-19.

V and J are TRBV19 and TRBJ1-2; the D gene is possibly TRBD1 (6 bases). Germline V gene data show CDR1 as LNHDA and CDR2 as SQIVND (reference sequence). V shed 5 bases and J shed 7 bases, with 14 bases lying between them. The CDR3 has 13 residues. The CDR3 nucleotides read TGTGCCAGTAGTCGCCGCAGGGGAAGTGGCTACACCTTC. Protein product: CASSRRRGSGYTF.

This clone occurred a few times. The CDR3 loop is CASSLFGVMNYNEQFF. The CDR3 nucleotides are TGTGCCAGCAGTTTATTCGGGGTTATGAACTACAATGAGCAGTTCTTC. The chain joins TRBV27 to TRBJ2-1, with D possibly TRBD2 on 5 matching bases. Germline CDR1 is MNHEY and CDR2 is SMNVEV (reference sequence). The V gene lost 1 base and the J gene lost 3 bases, with 13 bases spanning the gap. This CDR3 is built from 16 residues.

The rearrangement joins TRBV4-2 to TRBJ1-5, with D possibly being TRBD1 (5 bases). Trimming removed 0 bases at V and 0 bases at J, with 6 bases between. CDR1 and CDR2 (germline): LGHNA, YNFKEQ. The CDR3 spans 15 residues. The CDR3 nucleotides read TGTGCCAGCAGCCAAGACAGGGCTAGCAATCAGCCCCAGCATTTT. Translated, it gives CASSQDRASNQPQHF.

The V call is TRBV6-5, the J call TRBJ2-3; TRBD2 matches at 10 bases. V was pared by 3 bases and J by 1 base, with 1 base of the junction left unmatched. Germline V gene data show CDR1 as MNHEY and CDR2 as SVGAGI. The CDR3 has 15 amino acids. CDR3 bases: TGTGCCAGCAGTTATACTAGCGGGGGCACAGATACGCAGTATTTT. The encoded protein is CASSYTSGGTDTQYF.

The rearrangement joins TRBV24-1 to TRBJ1-2, with 8 bases identical to TRBD1. The junction had 4 bases not matched to a gene; V was cut back by 4 bases and J by 7 bases. The CDR3 spans 13 residues. CDR1 is KGHDR, CDR2 SFDVKD, per germline. The CDR3 loop reads CATSEQGVGGYTF. Here the CDR3 DNA reads TGTGCCACCAGTGAACAGGGGGTTGGTGGCTACACCTTC.

This sequence joins TRBV6-2 or TRBV6-3 and TRBJ2-7; 11 nucleotides agree with TRBD2. Per the germline V gene, CDR1 is MNHEY and CDR2 is SVGEGT. The CDR3 runs to 15 residues. J was trimmed by 6 bases and V by 4 bases; bases with no gene match: 8. DNA for the CDR3: TGTGCCAGCAGTTCCGCGACTAGCGGGAAAGCCGAGCAGTACTTC. This gives the protein CASSSATSGKAEQYF.

This chain joins TRBV19 and TRBJ1-4; a weak D match, TRBD1 (6 bases). Germline V gene lookup returns CDR1 LNHDA and CDR2 SQIVND (reference sequence). This CDR3 is built from 14 residues. The V end lost 5 bases, the J end lost 8 bases, and 15 bases lay between the germline ends. The CDR3 region is CASSPQGPREKLFF. The CDR3 DNA reads TGTGCCAGTAGTCCACAGGGCCCGAGGGAAAAACTGTTTTTT.

The chain employs TRBV4-2 and TRBJ2-3; TRBD2 agrees at 7 bases. Germline V gives CDR1 LGHNA, CDR2 YNFKEQ. With 0 bases clipped from V and 6 bases from J, the junction kept 15 bases outside the gene matches. This CDR3 is 18 amino acids long. CDR3: CASSQDLRAGEVGDTQYF. The CDR3, as DNA: TGTGCCAGCAGCCAAGATCTTAGGGCGGGAGAGGTGGGTGATACGCAGTATTTT.

The chain is built from TRBV7-2 and TRBJ1-2, with D possibly matching TRBD1 (6 bases). The length of the CDR3 is 13 residues. The V end lost 4 bases, the J end lost 6 bases, and 12 bases lay between the germline ends. Per the germline V gene, CDR1 is SGHTA and CDR2 is FQGNSA. The CDR3 DNA reads as TGTGCCAGCAGCTCCAGGGGTCCCCATGGCTACACCTTC. This translates into CASSSRGPHGYTF.

V usage is TRBV30 and J usage is TRBJ1-5, with 7 bases lining up with TRBD1. With 3 bases clipped from V and 4 bases from J, the junction kept 9 bases outside the gene matches. The CDR3 runs 15 residues. Germline V lookup: CDR1 GTSNPN, CDR2 SVGIG (reference sequence). Written as DNA, the CDR3 is TGTGCCTGGAGCGCGGGACAGCTCGGGAATCAGCCCCAGCATTTT. As protein: CAWSAGQLGNQPQHF.

J is TRBJ1-5 and V is TRBV28; possible D gene TRBD1, 6 bases. The CDR3 is 12 residues long. Germline V gene lookup returns CDR1 MDHEN and CDR2 SYDVKM. V lost 5 bases and J 6 bases, leaving 8 bases between the germline ends. The CDR3 loop reads CASSTGSQPQHF. The CDR3 DNA reads as TGTGCCAGCAGTACAGGGTCTCAGCCCCAGCATTTT.

The gene calls are TRBV5-5 and TRBJ2-6; a weak D match, TRBD2 (6 bases). This CDR3 contains 16 residues. Germline CDR1 SGHKS, CDR2 YYEKEE (reference sequence). With 6 bases removed from V and 1 base from J, the gap between germline ends came to 14 bases. The CDR3 reads CASTYPRGSGANVLTF. CDR3 coding DNA: TGTGCCAGCACGTACCCTCGGGGGTCTGGGGCCAACGTCCTGACTTTC.

CDR3 loop: CASSLNRDSPLHF. The CDR3 nucleotides read TGTGCCAGCAGTTTGAACAGGGATTCACCCCTCCACTTT. The V gene is TRBV12-3 or TRBV12-4, the J gene TRBJ1-6; maybe TRBD1 (6 bases). Trimming cost V 3 bases and J 8 bases, with 8 bases left between them. This CDR3 has 13 residues.

The rearrangement joins TRBV21-1 to TRBJ1-1; no DNA check was done on the table's D call, TRBD1. TRBV21-1 is recorded as a pseudogene. This CDR3 is built from 15 residues. In nucleotides, the CDR3 is TGTGCCAGCAGCACTAAAGGGACAGTGAACACTGAAGCTTTCTTT. The encoded protein is CASSTKGTVNTEAFF.

This chain connects TRBV4-2 to TRBJ2-5; the match to TRBD2 covers 12 bases. Trimming took 0 bases from V and 7 from J; bases not matched to a gene: 9. The CDR3 runs to 17 residues. Per germline, CDR1 LGHNA and CDR2 YNFKEQ. CDR3 DNA sequence: TGTGCCAGCAGCCAAGAGGCTAGCGGGGGGGCCGGAGGGACCCAGTACTTC. It codes for CASSQEASGGAGGTQYF.

The chain has TRBV12-3 or TRBV12-4 and TRBJ2-2; maybe TRBD1 (5 bases). The CDR3 has 13 residues. V was trimmed by 5 bases and J by 8 bases, leaving 12 bases between them. Written as DNA, the CDR3 is TGTGCCAGCAGTGCAAGGGGTCTAGGGGAGCTGTTTTTT. It specifies CASSARGLGELFF.

The chain couples TRBV29-1 to TRBJ2-7; 8 bases are a match to TRBD1. The J segment lost 7 bases and the V segment lost 4 bases, leaving 9 bases of the junction unmatched. CDR1 and CDR2 (germline): SQVTM, ANQGSEA. The CDR3 is 13 residues long. In DNA form, the CDR3 reads TGCAGCGTTGCTAGACAGGGGATAGGGGAGCAGTACTTC. Translated: CSVARQGIGEQYF.

The gene calls are TRBV10-3 and TRBJ2-7; the match to TRBD1 covers 7 bases. The V gene end was trimmed by 0 bases and the J gene end by 5 bases; junction bases not matched to a gene: 10. The CDR3 is 16 amino acids. CDR1 and CDR2 (germline): ENHRY, SYGVKD. The CDR3 region is CAISESNRGAKDEQYF. The CDR3 bases are TGTGCCATCAGTGAGTCGAACAGGGGAGCTAAGGACGAGCAGTACTTC.